The 23 T cell receptor beta chains listed next were all sequenced from one sample in a study of OX40 agonist ivuxolimab in advanced cancers. Profiled with immunoSEQ multiplex PCR; TCRdb holds only in-frame clones, not every one. The sample includes some 72,000 clones, roughly four fifths of them seen just once. Sample: CD4+ or CD8+ T cells sorted from blood, taken in a trial of the OX40 agonist ivuxolimab. The source is an adult with an advanced solid tumor such as melanoma, head and neck, liver or kidney cancer.

The genes are TRBV19 and TRBJ2-3, with D hard to call. V was pared by 7 bases and J by 5 bases, with 16 bases between. The CDR3 has 14 residues. Germline CDR1 LNHDA, CDR2 SQIVND (reference sequence). For the CDR3, the DNA is TGTGCCAGTAAGGAAAGCCGGCTGAGAGATACGCAGTATTTT. It is translated as CASKESRLRDTQYF.

The gene calls are TRBV7-2 and TRBJ2-2; D is unclear. Germline CDR1 reads SGHTA; CDR2 reads FQGNSA. There are 16 residues in the CDR3. Trimming cost V 7 bases and J 1 base, with 16 bases left between them. This CDR3 is CASTPRPTVNTGELFF. For the CDR3, the DNA is TGTGCCAGCACCCCAAGACCCACAGTGAACACCGGGGAGCTGTTTTTT.

The V call is TRBV7-3, the J call TRBJ1-6; TRBD1 might be the D (6 bases). Germline V gene sequence: CDR1 SGHTA, CDR2 FQGTGA. V lost 1 base and J 6 bases, leaving 10 bases between the germline ends. CDR3 size: 15 residues. CDR3 DNA: TGTGCCAGCAGCTTAAGTACACAGGGTAATTCACCCCTCCACTTT. Translating gives CASSLSTQGNSPLHF.

The V and J genes are TRBV6-5 and TRBJ2-7; TRBD1 matches at 7 bases. Germline values: CDR1 MNHEY, CDR2 SVGAGI. Trimming took 8 bases from V and 4 from J; bases not matched to a gene: 11. The CDR3 loop spans 14 amino acids. CDR3 sequence reads: CASCSRQGIYEQYF. The CDR3 nucleotides read TGTGCCAGCTGCAGCCGACAGGGCATTTACGAGCAGTACTTC.

This chain links TRBV9 with TRBJ2-2, with D perhaps TRBD2 (5 bases). V was shortened by 0 bases and J by 4 bases, with 13 bases between the two germline ends. Germline loops: CDR1 SGDLS, CDR2 YYNGEE. There are 16 residues in the CDR3. The CDR3 reads CASSVDSGSGTGELFF. The CDR3 DNA is TGTGCCAGCAGCGTAGATTCGGGGTCGGGCACCGGGGAGCTGTTTTTT.

V usage is TRBV4-2 and J usage is TRBJ2-3; 15 nucleotides line up with TRBD2. In germline, CDR1 is LGHNA, CDR2 YNFKEQ. The trim removed 1 base at V and 2 bases at J, leaving 22 bases unmatched. The CDR3 contains 24 residues. The CDR3 coding sequence is TGTGCCAGCAGCCAAGTTCGGCGAGTCAGGACTAGCGGGAGGGCTCTAACCCTCACAGATACGCAGTATTTT. Translated, it gives CASSQVRRVRTSGRALTLTDTQYF.

The chain is built from TRBV19 and TRBJ2-5; D possibly corresponds to TRBD2 (5 bases). Germline V gene data show CDR1 as LNHDA and CDR2 as SQIVND (reference sequence). The CDR3 length is 13 residues. The V end was cut by 7 bases, the J end by 2 bases, with 11 bases between. The CDR3 DNA is TGTGCCAGTAACCGACCGGGGCAAGAGACCCAGTACTTC. It is translated as CASNRPGQETQYF.

In this sample, this clone turned up once. The rearrangement uses TRBV19 and TRBJ2-1; 9 positions match TRBD1. V was clipped by 6 bases and J by 7 bases; unmatched bases: 4. The CDR3 is 13 amino acids. Germline CDR1 LNHDA, CDR2 SQIVND (reference sequence). CDR3 residues: CASSQTGGNEQFF. As DNA, the CDR3 is TGTGCCAGTAGCCAGACAGGGGGGAATGAGCAGTTCTTC.

The V and J genes are TRBV10-3 and TRBJ2-2, with a weak D call TRBD2 (6 bases). CDR1 is ENHRY and CDR2 is SYGVKD in the germline V gene. CDR3 length: 16 residues. The V end lost 3 bases, the J end lost 1 base, and 12 bases lay between the germline ends. The chain's CDR3 is CAISEGDGRNTGELFF. In nucleotides, the CDR3 is TGTGCCATCAGTGAAGGCGACGGGAGGAACACCGGGGAGCTGTTTTTT.

J is TRBJ2-7 and V is TRBV21-1; TRBD2 reflects the table's D call only, with no check against the DNA. TRBV21-1 is a pseudogene locus. This CDR3 region has 15 residues. The DNA for the CDR3 is TGTGCCAGCAGCAAAGGGGTAGCGGGAGATCGCGAGCAGTACTTC. This codes for CASSKGVAGDREQYF.

This clone was seen only once. In nucleotides, the CDR3 is TGTGCCACCAGCAGAGATAAGGGGGGTGCTAATGAAAAACTGTTTTTT. Its protein is CATSRDKGGANEKLFF. The chain employs TRBV15 and TRBJ1-4, with a possible D match to TRBD1 (6 bases). The V end was cut by 0 bases, the J end by 3 bases, with 11 bases between. Germline CDR1 reads LNHNV; CDR2 reads YYDKDF (reference sequence). The CDR3 is 16 amino acids.

Only one count was recorded for this clone. The rearrangement uses TRBV7-3 and TRBJ2-2; D is uncertain. The germline CDR1 and CDR2 sequences are SGHTA and FQGTGA. Trimming removed 1 base from V and 7 bases from J, with 10 bases in between. The CDR3 contains 14 residues. The CDR3, as DNA: TGTGCCAGCAGCTTAATTTCCCTGGGCGGGGAGCTGTTTTTT. It specifies CASSLISLGGELFF.

This rearrangement joins TRBV19 to TRBJ2-1, with D perhaps assigned TRBD1 or TRBD2 (5 bases each). Trimming pared 4 bases from V and 7 bases from J, leaving 17 bases between. This CDR3 is built from 15 residues. Germline CDR1 LNHDA, CDR2 SQIVND (reference sequence). CDR3 amino acids: CASSTGTRPENEQFF. DNA for the CDR3: TGTGCCAGTAGTACCGGGACCCGCCCAGAGAATGAGCAGTTCTTC.

J is TRBJ1-2 and V is TRBV4-3; D is uncertain. The CDR3 has 15 amino acids. The V gene lost 1 base and the J gene lost 0 bases, with 9 bases spanning the gap. The germline V gene encodes CDR1 LGHNA and CDR2 YSLEER. The CDR3 reads CASSQVSPANYGYTF. The CDR3 DNA reads as TGCGCCAGCAGCCAAGTCTCGCCAGCTAACTATGGCTACACCTTC.

The genes are TRBV27 and TRBJ2-7; D is perhaps TRBD1 (5 bases). The V and J ends lost 6 bases and 0 bases respectively, with 12 bases between them. Germline CDR1 and CDR2: MNHEY and SMNVEV (reference sequence). CDR3 length equals 14 residues. CDR3 nucleotides: TGTGCCAGCAGCCCTCAGGGCCCCTCCTACGAGCAGTACTTC. Translation: CASSPQGPSYEQYF.

The rearrangement joins TRBV28 to TRBJ1-5; D gene uncertain. This CDR3 is 12 amino acids long. With 6 bases removed from V and 0 bases from J, the gap between germline ends came to 3 bases. Germline CDR1 is MDHEN and CDR2 is SYDVKM. CDR3 loop: CASRNSNQPQHF. In DNA form, the CDR3 reads TGTGCCAGCAGAAATAGCAATCAGCCCCAGCATTTT.

This clone was counted a single time. The gene calls are TRBV6-5 and TRBJ1-2; the D is unclear. Germline values: CDR1 MNHEY, CDR2 SVGAGI. The length of the CDR3 is 11 residues. V lost 2 bases and J 7 bases, leaving 5 bases between the germline ends. CDR3 amino acids: CASSYGGGYTF. The CDR3 DNA reads TGTGCCAGCAGTTACGGAGGTGGCTACACCTTC.

The gene calls are TRBV10-3 and TRBJ2-7; 7 bases map to TRBD1. V was pared by 4 bases and J by 0 bases, with 3 bases of the junction left unmatched. This CDR3 is built from 14 residues. Germline CDR1 ENHRY, CDR2 SYGVKD. As DNA, the CDR3 is TGTGCCATCAGTGTGACAGGGAGCTCCTACGAGCAGTACTTC. It codes for CAISVTGSSYEQYF.

V is TRBV7-3 and J is TRBJ2-2; 11 bases are shared with TRBD2. The CDR3 covers 17 residues. The germline CDR1 and CDR2 sequences are SGHTA and FQGTGA. The junction had 7 bases not matched to a gene; V was cut back by 4 bases and J by 3 bases. In nucleotides, the CDR3 is TGTGCCAGCAGCTCAGAGGGGGGACTAGCGGACACCGGGGAGCTGTTTTTT. It yields the protein CASSSEGGLADTGELFF. Using reference TRBV7-3 and TRBJ2-2 for the parts outside the CDR3, the full variable domain is GAGVSQTPSNKVTEKGKYVELRCDPISGHTALYWYRQSLGQGPEFLIYFQGTGAADDSGLPNDRFFAVRPEGSVSTLKIQRTERGDSAVYLCASSSEGGLADTGELFFGEGSRLTVL.

The V call is TRBV5-4, the J call TRBJ2-5, with 7 bases matching TRBD2. The CDR3 totals 14 residues. J lost 2 bases, V lost 2 bases, and 3 bases had no gene match. Per germline, CDR1 SGHNT and CDR2 YYREEE (reference sequence). For the CDR3, the DNA is TGTGCCAGCAGCTTAAGGGGAGGGCAAGAGACCCAGTACTTC. It yields the protein CASSLRGGQETQYF.

The chain is built from TRBV28 and TRBJ2-7; 12 bases map to TRBD1. The CDR3 is 14 amino acids. V shed 8 bases, J shed 6 bases, and the junction held 8 bases outside the gene matches. Germline V gene sequence: CDR1 MDHEN, CDR2 SYDVKM. The CDR3 sequence is CASQRDRGLPEQYF. For the CDR3, the DNA is TGTGCCAGCCAACGGGACAGGGGGCTGCCCGAGCAGTACTTC.

V is TRBV7-9 and J is TRBJ1-5; D remains unclear. The CDR3 is 13 amino acids. Trimming cost V 5 bases and J 9 bases, with 14 bases left between them. CDR1 and CDR2 from the germline V gene are SEHNR and FQNEAQ (reference sequence). The CDR3 coding sequence is TGTGCCAGCAGCCCCGGGGTGCGGCGGCCCCAGCATTTT. Its translation: CASSPGVRRPQHF.

The rearrangement links TRBV2 to TRBJ1-1; 10 bases are a match to TRBD1. The junction had 3 bases not matched to a gene; V was cut back by 5 bases and J by 6 bases. The CDR3 extends over 13 amino acids. CDR1 SNHLY and CDR2 FYNNEI come from the germline V gene. Here the CDR3 reads CASSRTGGPEAFF. Written as DNA, the CDR3 is TGTGCCAGCAGTCGGACAGGGGGACCTGAAGCTTTCTTT.